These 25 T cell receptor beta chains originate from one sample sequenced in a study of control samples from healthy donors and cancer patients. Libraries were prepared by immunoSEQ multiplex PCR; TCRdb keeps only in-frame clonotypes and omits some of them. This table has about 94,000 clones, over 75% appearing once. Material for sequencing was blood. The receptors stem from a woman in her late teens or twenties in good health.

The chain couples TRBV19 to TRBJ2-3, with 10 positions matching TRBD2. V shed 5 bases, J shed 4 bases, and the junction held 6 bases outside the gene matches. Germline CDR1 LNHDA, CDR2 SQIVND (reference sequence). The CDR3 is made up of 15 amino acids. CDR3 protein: CASSVLAGGADTQYF. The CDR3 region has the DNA TGTGCCAGTAGTGTATTAGCGGGGGGAGCAGATACGCAGTATTTT.

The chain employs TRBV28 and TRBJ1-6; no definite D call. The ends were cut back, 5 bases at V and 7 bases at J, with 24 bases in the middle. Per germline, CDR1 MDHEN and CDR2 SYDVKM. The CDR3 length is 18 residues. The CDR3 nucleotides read TGTGCCAGCAGTGGGTATATCGGGTCCGGGCGTCCCAATTCACCCCTCCACTTT. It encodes CASSGYIGSGRPNSPLHF.

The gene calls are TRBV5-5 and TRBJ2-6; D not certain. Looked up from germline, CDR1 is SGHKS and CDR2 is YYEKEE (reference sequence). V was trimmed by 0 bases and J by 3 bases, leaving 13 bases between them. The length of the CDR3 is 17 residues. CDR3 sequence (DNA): TGTGCCAGCAGCTTGGTAGCTTCCTGGAGTGGGGCCAACGTCCTGACTTTC. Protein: CASSLVASWSGANVLTF.

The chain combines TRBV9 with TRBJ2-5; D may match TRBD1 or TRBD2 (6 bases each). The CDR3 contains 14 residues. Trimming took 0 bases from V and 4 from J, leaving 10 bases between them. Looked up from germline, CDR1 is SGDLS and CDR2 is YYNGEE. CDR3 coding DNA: TGTGCCAGCAGCGTAGGAGGGGGGAGAGAGACCCAGTACTTC. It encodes CASSVGGGRETQYF.

CDR3 amino acids: CASSPSGGSADTQYF. In DNA form, the CDR3 reads TGTGCCAGCTCCCCGTCTGGAGGGTCAGCAGATACGCAGTATTTT. The chain employs TRBV18 and TRBJ2-3; tentative D call: TRBD2 (6 bases). This CDR3 comprises 15 residues. The V gene lost 6 bases and the J gene lost 4 bases, with 17 bases spanning the gap. Germline V gene lookup returns CDR1 KGHSH and CDR2 LQKENI. The complete variable domain, with remaining parts taken from reference TRBV18 and TRBJ2-3, reads NAGVMQNPRHLVRRRGQEARLRCSPMKGHSHVYWYRQLPEEGLKFMVYLQKENIIDESGMPKERFSAEFPKEGPSILRIQQVVRGDSAAYFCASSPSGGSADTQYFGPGTRLTVL.

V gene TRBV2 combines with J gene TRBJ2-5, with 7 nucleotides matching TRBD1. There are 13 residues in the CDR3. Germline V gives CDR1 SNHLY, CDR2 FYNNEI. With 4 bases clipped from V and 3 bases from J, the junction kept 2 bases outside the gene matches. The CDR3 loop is CASSGQGEETQYF. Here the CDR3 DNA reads TGTGCCAGCAGTGGACAGGGAGAAGAGACCCAGTACTTC.

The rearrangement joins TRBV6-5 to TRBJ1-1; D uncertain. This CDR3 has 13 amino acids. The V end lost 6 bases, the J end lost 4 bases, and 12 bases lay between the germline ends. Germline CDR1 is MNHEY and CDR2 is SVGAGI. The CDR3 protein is CASRNYRTTEAFF. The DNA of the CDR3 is TGTGCCAGCAGAAACTACAGAACCACTGAAGCTTTCTTT.

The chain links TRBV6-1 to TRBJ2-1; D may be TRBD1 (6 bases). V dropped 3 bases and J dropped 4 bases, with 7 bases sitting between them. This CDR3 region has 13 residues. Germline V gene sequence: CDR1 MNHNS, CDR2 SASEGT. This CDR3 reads CASSEGAYNEQFF. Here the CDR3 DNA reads TGTGCCAGCAGTGAGGGGGCATACAATGAGCAGTTCTTC.

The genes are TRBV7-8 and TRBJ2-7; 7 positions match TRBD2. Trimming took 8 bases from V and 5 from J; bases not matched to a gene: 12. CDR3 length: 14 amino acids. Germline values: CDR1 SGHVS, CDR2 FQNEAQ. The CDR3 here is CASATREGSNEQYF. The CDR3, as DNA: TGTGCCAGCGCCACCAGGGAGGGGTCCAACGAGCAGTACTTC.

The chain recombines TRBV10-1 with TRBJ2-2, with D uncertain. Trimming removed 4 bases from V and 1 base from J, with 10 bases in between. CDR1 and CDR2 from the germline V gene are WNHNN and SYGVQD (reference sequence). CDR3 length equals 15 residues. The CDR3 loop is CASSVSRLNTGELFF. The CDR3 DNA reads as TGCGCCAGCAGTGTAAGCAGATTGAACACCGGGGAGCTGTTTTTT.

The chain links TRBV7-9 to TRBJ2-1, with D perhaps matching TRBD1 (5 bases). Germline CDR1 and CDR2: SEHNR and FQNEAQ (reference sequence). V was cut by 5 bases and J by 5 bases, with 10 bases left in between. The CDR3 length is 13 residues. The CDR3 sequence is CASSLGVNNEQFF. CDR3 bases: TGTGCCAGCAGCCTAGGGGTGAACAATGAGCAGTTCTTC.

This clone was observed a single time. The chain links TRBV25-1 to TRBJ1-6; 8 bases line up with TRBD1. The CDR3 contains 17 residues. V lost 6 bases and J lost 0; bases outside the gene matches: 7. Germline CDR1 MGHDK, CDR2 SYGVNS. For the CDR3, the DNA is TGTGCCAGCAGCGGGACAGGCGCTAGCTCCTATAATTCACCCCTCCACTTT. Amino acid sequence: CASSGTGASSYNSPLHF.

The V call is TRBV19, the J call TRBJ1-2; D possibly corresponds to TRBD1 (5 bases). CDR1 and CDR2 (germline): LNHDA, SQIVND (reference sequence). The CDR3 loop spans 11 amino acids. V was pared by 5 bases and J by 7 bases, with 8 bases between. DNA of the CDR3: TGTGCCAGTAGTTGGGGACCTGGCTACACCTTC. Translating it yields CASSWGPGYTF.

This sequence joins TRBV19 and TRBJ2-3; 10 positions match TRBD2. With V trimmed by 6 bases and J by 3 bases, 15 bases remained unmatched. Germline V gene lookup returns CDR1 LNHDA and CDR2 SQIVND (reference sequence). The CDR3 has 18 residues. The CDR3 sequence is CASSLIAGGGKGTDTQYF. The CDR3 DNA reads TGTGCCAGTAGCCTCATAGCGGGGGGCGGAAAGGGGACAGATACGCAGTATTTT.

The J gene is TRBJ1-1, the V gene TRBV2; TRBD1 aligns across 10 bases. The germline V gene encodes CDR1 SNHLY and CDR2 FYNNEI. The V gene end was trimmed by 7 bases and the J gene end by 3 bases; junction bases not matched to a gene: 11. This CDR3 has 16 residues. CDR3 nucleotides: TGTGCCAGCAATATTCCAATGGACAGGGGGGACACTGAAGCTTTCTTT. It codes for CASNIPMDRGDTEAFF.

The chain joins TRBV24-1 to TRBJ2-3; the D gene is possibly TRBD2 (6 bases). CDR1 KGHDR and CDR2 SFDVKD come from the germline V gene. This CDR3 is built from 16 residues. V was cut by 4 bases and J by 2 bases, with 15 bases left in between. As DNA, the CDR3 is TGTGCCACCAGTGACCGGTTGGGCGGGAACACAGATACGCAGTATTTT. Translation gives CATSDRLGGNTDTQYF.

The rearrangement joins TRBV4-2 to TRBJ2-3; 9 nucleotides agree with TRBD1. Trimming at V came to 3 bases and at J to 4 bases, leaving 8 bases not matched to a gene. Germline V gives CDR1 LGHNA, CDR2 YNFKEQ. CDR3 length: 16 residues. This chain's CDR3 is CASSQGTGGGADTQYF. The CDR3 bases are TGTGCCAGCAGCCAGGGAACAGGGGGCGGGGCAGATACGCAGTATTTT.

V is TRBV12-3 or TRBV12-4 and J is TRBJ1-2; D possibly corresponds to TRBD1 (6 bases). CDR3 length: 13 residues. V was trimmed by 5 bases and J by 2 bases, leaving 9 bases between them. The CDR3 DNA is TGTGCCAGCAGTCCAGACAGGAACTATGGCTACACCTTC. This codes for CASSPDRNYGYTF.

The CDR3: CASKWGPGAGELFF. In DNA, the CDR3 is TGTGCCAGCAAATGGGGCCCGGGGGCCGGGGAGCTGTTTTTT. This rearrangement joins TRBV6-4 to TRBJ2-2; possible D gene TRBD2, 6 bases. The CDR3 contains 14 residues. CDR1 is MRHNA, CDR2 SNTAGT, per germline. V dropped 7 bases and J dropped 6 bases, with 15 bases sitting between them.

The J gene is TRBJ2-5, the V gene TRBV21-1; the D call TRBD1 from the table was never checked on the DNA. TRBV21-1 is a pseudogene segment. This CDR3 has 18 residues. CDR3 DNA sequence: TGTGCCAGCAGCAAATACTGGGACAGGGGAGCATACCAAGAGACCCAGTACTTC. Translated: CASSKYWDRGAYQETQYF.

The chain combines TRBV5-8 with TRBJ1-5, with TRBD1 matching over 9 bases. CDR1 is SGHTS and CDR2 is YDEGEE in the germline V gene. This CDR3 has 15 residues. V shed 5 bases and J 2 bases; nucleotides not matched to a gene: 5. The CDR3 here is CASSTRDRGNQPQHF. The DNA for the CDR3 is TGTGCCAGCAGTACCCGGGACAGGGGCAATCAGCCCCAGCATTTT. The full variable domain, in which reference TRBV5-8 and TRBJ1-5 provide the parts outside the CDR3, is EAGVTQSPTHLIKTRGQQATLRCSPISGHTSVYWYQQALGLGLQFLLWYDEGEERNRGNFPPRFSGRQFPNYSSELNVNALELEDSALYLCASSTRDRGNQPQHFGDGTRLSIL.

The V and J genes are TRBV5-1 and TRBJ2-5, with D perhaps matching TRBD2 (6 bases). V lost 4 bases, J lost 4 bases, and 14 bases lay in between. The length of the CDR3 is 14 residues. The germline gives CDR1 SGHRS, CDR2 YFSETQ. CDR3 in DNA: TGCGCCAGCAGCCGGGGGTCTACAGGAGAGACCCAGTACTTC. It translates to CASSRGSTGETQYF.

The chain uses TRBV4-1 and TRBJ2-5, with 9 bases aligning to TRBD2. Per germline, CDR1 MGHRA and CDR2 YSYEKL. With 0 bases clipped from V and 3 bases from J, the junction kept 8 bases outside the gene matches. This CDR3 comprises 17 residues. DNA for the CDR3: TGCGCCAGCAGCCAAGAACTTGGCGGGGGGGCCAAAGAGACCCAGTACTTC. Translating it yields CASSQELGGGAKETQYF.

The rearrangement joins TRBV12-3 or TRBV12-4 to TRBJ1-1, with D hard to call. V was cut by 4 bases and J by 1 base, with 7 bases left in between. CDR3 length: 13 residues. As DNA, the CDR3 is TGTGCCAGCAGTTCACAGCAGAACACTGAAGCTTTCTTT. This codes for CASSSQQNTEAFF.

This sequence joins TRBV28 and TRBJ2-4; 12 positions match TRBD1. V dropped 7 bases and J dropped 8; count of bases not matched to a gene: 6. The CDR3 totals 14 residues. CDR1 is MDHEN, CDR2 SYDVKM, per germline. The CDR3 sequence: CASTAGQGAYIQYF. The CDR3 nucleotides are TGTGCCAGCACGGCGGGACAGGGGGCATACATTCAGTACTTC.